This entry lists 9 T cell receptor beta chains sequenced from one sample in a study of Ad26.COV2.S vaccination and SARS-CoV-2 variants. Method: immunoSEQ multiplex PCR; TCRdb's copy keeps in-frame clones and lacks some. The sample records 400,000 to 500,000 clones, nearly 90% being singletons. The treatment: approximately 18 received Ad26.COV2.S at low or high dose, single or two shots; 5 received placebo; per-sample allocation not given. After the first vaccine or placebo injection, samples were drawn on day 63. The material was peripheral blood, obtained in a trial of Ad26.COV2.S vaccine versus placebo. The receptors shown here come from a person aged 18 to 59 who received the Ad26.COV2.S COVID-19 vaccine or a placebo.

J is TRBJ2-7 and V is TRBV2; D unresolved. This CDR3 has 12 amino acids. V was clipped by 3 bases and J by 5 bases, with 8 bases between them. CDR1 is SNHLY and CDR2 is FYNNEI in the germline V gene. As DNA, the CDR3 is TGTGCCAGCAGTGATATTGGTGACGAGCAGTACTTC. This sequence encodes CASSDIGDEQYF.

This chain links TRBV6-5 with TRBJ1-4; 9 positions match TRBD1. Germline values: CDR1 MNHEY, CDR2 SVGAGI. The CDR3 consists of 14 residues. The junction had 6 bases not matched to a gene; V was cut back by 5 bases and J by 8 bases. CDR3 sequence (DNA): TGTGCCAGCAGTCGACAGGGGGTCCCGGAAAAACTGTTTTTT. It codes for CASSRQGVPEKLFF.

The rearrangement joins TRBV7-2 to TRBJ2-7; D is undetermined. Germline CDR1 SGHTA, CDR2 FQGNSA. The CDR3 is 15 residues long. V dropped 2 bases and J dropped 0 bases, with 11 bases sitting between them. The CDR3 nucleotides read TGTGCCAGCAGCTTAACCGGCTCTAGCTCCTACGAGCAGTACGTC. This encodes CASSLTGSSSYEQYV.

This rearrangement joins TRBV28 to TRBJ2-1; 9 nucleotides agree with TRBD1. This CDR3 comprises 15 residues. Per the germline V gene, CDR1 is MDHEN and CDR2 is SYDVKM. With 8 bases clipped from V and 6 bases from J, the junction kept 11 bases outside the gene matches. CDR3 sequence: CASGPLGTGPNEQFF. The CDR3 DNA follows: TGTGCCAGCGGACCTTTGGGGACAGGGCCCAATGAGCAGTTCTTC.

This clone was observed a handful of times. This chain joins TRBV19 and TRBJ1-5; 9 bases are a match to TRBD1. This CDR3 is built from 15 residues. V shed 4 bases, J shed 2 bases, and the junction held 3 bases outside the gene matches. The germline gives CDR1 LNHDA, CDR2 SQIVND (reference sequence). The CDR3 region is CASSRDRAGNQPQHF. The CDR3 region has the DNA TGTGCCAGTAGTAGGGACAGGGCTGGCAATCAGCCCCAGCATTTT. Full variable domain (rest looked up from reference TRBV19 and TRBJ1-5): DGGITQSPKYLFRKEGQNVTLSCEQNLNHDAMYWYRQDPGQGLRLIYYSQIVNDFQKGDIAEGYSVSREKKESFPLTVTSAQKNPTAFYLCASSRDRAGNQPQHFGDGTRLSIL.

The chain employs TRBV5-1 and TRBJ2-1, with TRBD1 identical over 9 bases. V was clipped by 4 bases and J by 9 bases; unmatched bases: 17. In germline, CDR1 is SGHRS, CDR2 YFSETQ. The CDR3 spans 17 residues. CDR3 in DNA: TGCGCCAGCAGCACGGAAGATGGGACAGGGCCGTATGCTGAGCAGTTCTTC. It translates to CASSTEDGTGPYAEQFF.

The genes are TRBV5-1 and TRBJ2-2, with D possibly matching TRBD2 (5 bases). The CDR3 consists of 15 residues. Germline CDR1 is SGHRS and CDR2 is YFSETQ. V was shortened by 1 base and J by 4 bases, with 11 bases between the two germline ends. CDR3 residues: CASSLSGRGTGELFF. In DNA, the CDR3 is TGCGCCAGCAGCTTGTCTGGGAGAGGCACCGGGGAGCTGTTTTTT.

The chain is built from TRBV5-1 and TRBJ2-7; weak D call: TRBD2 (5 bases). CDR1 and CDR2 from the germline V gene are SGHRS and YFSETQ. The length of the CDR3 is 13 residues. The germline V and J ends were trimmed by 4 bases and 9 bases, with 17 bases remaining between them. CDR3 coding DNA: TGCGCCAGCAGCCCCCAGAACGGGGAAGGGCAGTACTTC. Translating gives CASSPQNGEGQYF.

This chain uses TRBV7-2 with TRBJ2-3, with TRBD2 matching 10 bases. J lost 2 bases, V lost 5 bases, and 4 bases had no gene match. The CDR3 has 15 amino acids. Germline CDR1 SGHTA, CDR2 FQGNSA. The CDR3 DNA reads TGTGCCAGCAGCCCACTAGCGGGGAACACAGATACGCAGTATTTT. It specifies CASSPLAGNTDTQYF.